Listed below are T cell receptor beta chains from one sample, sequenced in a study of T cell responses to AZD1222 COVID-19 vaccine. TCRdb keeps only in-frame clones here, not all; method: immunoSEQ multiplex PCR. The sample has 77,000 or so clones, 85% to 95% seen once. The sequencing used peripheral blood, collected 28 days after the second AZD1222 dose. All receptors come from an adult who received the AZD1222 COVID-19 vaccine. The CDR3 runs from the conserved cysteine through the conserved F or W. D genes are given only for firm matches. Some rows mark clone size as missing; the rest say once, few, many or name a class of expanded clone.

TRBV5-5,.,few,TRBJ1-1,CASSLAGVPNTEAFF,TGTGCCAGCAGCTTGGCAGGGGTTCCGAACACTGAAGCTTTCTTT
TRBV4-1,.,.,TRBJ1-2,CASSLHRGRNYGYTF,TGCGCCAGCAGCCTCCACCGGGGACGGAACTATGGCTACACCTTC
TRBV28,.,.,TRBJ2-1,CASSLLAGKTYNEQFF,TGTGCCAGCAGTTTACTTGCGGGAAAAACCTACAATGAGCAGTTCTTC
TRBV6-4,.,.,TRBJ1-1,CASSDTRSTEAFF,TGTGCCAGCAGTGACACAAGGAGCACTGAAGCTTTCTTT
TRBV30,.,.,TRBJ1-5,CAHSEGGNQPQHF,TGTGCCCATTCTGAGGGAGGCAATCAGCCCCAGCATTTT
TRBV5-6,.,.,TRBJ2-5,CASKGGVETQYF,TGTGCCAGCAAGGGGGGAGTGGAGACCCAGTACTTC
TRBV10-2,.,.,TRBJ2-7,CASTATSYEQYF,TGCGCCAGCACCGCGACTAGTTACGAGCAGTACTTC
TRBV19,.,.,TRBJ2-3,CATLSGGRDTQYF,TGTGCCACTTTAAGTGGGGGGCGAGATACGCAGTATTTT
TRBV12-3/TRBV12-4,TRBD1,.,TRBJ2-7,CASSKTGREQYF,TGTGCCAGCAGTAAGACAGGGCGCGAGCAGTACTTC
TRBV6-4,TRBD1,few,TRBJ2-1,CASIIGTGLYNEQFF,TGTGCCAGCATTATCGGGACAGGTCTCTACAATGAGCAGTTCTTC
TRBV2,TRBD1,.,TRBJ2-2,CASSEAPGQGGYGGELFF,TGTGCCAGCAGTGAAGCACCGGGACAGGGAGGCTATGGCGGGGAGCTGTTTTTT
TRBV7-9,TRBD1,.,TRBJ2-7,CASSLAGGVEQYF,TGTGCCAGCAGCTTAGCAGGGGGCGTCGAGCAGTACTTC
TRBV11-2,.,.,TRBJ2-3,CASSWNTADTQYF,TGTGCCAGCAGCTGGAATACGGCAGATACGCAGTATTTT